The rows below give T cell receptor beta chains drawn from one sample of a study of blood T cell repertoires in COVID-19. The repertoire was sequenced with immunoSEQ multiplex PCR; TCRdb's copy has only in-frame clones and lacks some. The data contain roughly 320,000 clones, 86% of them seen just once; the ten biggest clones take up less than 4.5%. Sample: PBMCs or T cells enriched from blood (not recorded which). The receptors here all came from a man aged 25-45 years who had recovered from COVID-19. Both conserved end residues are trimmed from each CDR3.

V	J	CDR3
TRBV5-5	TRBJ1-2	ASSPWAGADGYT
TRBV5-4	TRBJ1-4	ASSRSGGTNEKLF
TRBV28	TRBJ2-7	ASSLLVWQGRYEQY
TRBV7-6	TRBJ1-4	ASSLVAQGSEKLF
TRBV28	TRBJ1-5	ASSFWPGQGRRQPQH
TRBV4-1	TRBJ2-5	ASSKSPRGDVETQY
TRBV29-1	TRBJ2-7	SVVGASYEQY
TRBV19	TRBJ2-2	ASSNVRGPNTGELF
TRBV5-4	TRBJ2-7	ASSLGLAGGAYEQY
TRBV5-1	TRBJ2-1	ASRLAGGLYNEQF
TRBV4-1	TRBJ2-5	ASSPVRPGLAGGRETQY